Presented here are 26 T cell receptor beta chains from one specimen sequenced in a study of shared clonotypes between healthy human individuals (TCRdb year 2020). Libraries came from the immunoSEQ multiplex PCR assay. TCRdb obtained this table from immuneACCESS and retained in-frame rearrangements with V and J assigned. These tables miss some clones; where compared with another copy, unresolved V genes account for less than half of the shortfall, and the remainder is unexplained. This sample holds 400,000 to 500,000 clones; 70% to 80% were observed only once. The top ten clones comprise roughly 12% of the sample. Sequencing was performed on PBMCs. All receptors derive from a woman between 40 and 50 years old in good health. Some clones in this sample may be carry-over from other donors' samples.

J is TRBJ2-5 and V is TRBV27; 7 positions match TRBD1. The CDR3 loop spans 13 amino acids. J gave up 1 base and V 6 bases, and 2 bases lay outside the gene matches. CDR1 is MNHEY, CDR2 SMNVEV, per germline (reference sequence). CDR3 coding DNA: TGTGCCAGCAGGGGGACAGCCCAAGAGACCCAGTACTTC. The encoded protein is CASRGTAQETQYF.

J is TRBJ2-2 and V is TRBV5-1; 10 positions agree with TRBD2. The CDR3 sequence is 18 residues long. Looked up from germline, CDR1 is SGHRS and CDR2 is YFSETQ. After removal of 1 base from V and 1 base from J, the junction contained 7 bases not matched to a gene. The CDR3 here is CASSLLSSGSLNTGELFF. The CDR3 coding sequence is TGCGCCAGCAGCTTGTTGTCTAGCGGGAGTTTGAACACCGGGGAGCTGTTTTTT.

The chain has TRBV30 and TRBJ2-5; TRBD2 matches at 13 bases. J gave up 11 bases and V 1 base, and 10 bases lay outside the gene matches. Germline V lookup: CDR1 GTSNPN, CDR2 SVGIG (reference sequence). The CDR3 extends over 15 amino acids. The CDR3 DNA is TGTGCCTGGAGTGCCGGACTAGCGGGAGTAGGGGAGCAGTACTTC. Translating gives CAWSAGLAGVGEQYF.

The CDR3 DNA reads TGTGCCAGCAGCTTAAGGGTAGACTCCTACGAGCAGTACTTC. Its translation: CASSLRVDSYEQYF. The gene calls are TRBV9 and TRBJ2-5, with D uncertain. The J call may be faulty, since TRBJ2-7 better matches the DNA end. This CDR3 has 14 amino acids. Germline V lookup: CDR1 SGDLS, CDR2 YYNGEE.

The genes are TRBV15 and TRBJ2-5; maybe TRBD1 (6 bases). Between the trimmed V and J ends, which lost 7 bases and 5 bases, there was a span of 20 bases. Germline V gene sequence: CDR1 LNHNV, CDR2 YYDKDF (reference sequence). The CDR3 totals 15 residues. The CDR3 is CATKQGDIISETQYF. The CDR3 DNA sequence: TGTGCCACCAAGCAAGGGGACATCATCTCGGAGACCCAGTACTTC.

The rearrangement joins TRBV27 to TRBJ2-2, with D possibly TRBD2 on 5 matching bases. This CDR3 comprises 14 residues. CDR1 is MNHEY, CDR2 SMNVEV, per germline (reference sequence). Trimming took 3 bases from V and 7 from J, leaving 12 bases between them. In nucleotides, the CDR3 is TGTGCCAGCAGTTTCTCGAGGGAGTTCGGGGAGCTGTTTTTT. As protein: CASSFSREFGELFF.

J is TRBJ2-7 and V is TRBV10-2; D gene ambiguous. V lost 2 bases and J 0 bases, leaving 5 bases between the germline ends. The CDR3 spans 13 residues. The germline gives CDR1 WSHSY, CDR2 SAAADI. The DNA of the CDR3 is TGCGCCAGCAGTGAGGGCACCTCCTACGAGCAGTACTTC. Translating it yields CASSEGTSYEQYF.

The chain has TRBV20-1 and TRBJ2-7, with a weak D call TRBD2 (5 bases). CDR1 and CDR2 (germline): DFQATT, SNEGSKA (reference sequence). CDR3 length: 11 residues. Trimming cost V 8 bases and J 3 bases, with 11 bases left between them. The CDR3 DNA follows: TGCAGTACAGCCCGGGACTACGAGCAGTACTTC. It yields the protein CSTARDYEQYF.

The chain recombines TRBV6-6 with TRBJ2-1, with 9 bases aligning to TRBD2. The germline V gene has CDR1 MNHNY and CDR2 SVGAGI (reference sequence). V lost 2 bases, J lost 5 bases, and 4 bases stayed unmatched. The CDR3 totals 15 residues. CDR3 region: CASSYASGTNNEQFF. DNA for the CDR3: TGTGCCAGCAGTTACGCTAGCGGGACGAACAATGAGCAGTTCTTC.

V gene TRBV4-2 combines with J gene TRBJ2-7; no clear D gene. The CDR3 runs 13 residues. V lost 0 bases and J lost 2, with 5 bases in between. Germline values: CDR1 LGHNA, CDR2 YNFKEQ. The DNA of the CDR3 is TGTGCCAGCAGCCAAGAGTTCACCTACGAGCAGTACTTC. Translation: CASSQEFTYEQYF.

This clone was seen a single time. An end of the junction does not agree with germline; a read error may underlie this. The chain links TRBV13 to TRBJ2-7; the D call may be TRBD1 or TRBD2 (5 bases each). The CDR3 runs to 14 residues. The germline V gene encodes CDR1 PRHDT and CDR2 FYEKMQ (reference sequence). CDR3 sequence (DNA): TGTGCCAGCAGATTCGGGACGCTCCCCATGGAGCTGTACTTC. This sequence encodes CASRFGTLPMELYF.

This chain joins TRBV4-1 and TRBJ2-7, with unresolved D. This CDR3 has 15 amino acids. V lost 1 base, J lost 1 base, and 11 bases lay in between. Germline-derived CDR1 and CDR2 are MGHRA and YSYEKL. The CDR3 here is CASSQGGLPSYEQYF. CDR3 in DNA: TGCGCCAGCAGCCAAGGCGGCTTGCCTTCCTACGAGCAGTACTTC.

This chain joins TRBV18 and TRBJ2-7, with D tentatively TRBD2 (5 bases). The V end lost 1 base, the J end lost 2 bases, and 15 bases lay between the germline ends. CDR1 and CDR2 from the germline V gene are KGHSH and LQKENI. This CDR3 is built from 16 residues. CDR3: CASSPQGTGGAYEQYF. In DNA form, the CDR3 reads TGTGCCAGCTCACCACAGGGAACCGGAGGAGCCTACGAGCAGTACTTC.

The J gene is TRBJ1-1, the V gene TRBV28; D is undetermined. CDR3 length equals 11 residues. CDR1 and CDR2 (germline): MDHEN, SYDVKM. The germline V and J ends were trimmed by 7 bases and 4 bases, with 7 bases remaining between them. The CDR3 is CASTLLTEAFF. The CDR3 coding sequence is TGTGCCAGCACCCTTCTCACTGAAGCTTTCTTT.

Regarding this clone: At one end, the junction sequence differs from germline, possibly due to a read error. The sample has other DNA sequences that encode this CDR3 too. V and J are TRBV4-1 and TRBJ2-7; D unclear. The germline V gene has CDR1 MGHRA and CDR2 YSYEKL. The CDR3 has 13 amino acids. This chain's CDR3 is CAGSQVGGYEQYF. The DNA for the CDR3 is TGCGCCGGCAGCCAAGTAGGTGGCTACGAGCAGTATTTC.

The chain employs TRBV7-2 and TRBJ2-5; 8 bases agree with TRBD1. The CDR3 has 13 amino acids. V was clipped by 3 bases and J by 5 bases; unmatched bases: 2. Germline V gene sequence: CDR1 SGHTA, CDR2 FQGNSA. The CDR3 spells CASSFNRGETQYF. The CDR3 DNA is TGTGCCAGCAGCTTTAACAGGGGGGAGACCCAGTACTTC. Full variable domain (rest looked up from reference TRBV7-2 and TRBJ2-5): GAGVSQSPSNKVTEKGKDVELRCDPISGHTALYWYRQSLGQGLEFLIYFQGNSAPDKSGLPSDRFSAERTGGSVSTLTIQRTQQEDSAVYLCASSFNRGETQYFGPGTRLLVL.

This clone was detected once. The CDR3 DNA is TGTGCCAGCTCAGAGGGACAGGGGGCGCGTGAGCAGTACTTC. It specifies CASSEGQGAREQYF. The chain uses TRBV18 and TRBJ2-7; TRBD1 matches 12 bases. This CDR3 contains 14 residues. V dropped 5 bases and J dropped 7; count of bases not matched to a gene: 6. Germline V gene data show CDR1 as KGHSH and CDR2 as LQKENI.

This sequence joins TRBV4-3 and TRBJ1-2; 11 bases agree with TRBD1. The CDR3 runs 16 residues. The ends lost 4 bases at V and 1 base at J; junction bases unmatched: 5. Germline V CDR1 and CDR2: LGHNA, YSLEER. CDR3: CASSRWTGGFNYGYTF. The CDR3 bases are TGCGCCAGCAGCCGGTGGACAGGGGGCTTTAACTATGGCTACACCTTC.

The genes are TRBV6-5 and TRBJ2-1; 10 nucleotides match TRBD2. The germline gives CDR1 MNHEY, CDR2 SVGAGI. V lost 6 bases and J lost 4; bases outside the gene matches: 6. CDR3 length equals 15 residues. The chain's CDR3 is CASSRTSGAYNEQFF. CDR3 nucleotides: TGTGCCAGCAGCCGTACTAGCGGGGCTTACAATGAGCAGTTCTTC.

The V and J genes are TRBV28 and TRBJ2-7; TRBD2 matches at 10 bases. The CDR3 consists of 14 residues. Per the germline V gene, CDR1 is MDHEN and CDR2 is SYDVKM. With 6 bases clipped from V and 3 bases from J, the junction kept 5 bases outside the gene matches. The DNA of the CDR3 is TGTGCCAGCAGAACTAGCGGGAAACGCTACGAGCAGTACTTC. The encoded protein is CASRTSGKRYEQYF.

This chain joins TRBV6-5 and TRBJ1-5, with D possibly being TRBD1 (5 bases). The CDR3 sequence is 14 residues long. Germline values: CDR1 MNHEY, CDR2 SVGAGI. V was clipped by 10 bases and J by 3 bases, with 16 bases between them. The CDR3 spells CATSTGGLNQPQHF. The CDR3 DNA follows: TGTGCCACCTCGACGGGGGGTCTCAATCAGCCCCAGCATTTT.

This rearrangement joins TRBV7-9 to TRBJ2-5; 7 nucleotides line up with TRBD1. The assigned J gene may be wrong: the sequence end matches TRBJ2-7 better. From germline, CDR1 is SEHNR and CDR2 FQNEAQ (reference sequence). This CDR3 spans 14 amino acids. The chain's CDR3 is CASSLGGQADEQYF. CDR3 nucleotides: TGTGCCAGCAGCTTAGGCGGACAGGCGGACGAGCAGTACTTC.

CDR3 amino acids: CASSLFGGHEQYF. The CDR3 DNA reads TGTGCCAGCAGCTTGTTCGGGGGCCACGAGCAGTACTTC. The chain employs TRBV5-4 and TRBJ2-7; tentatively, D is TRBD1 or TRBD2 (6 bases each). The V gene's germline CDR1 is SGHNT and CDR2 YYREEE (reference sequence). The V end was cut by 1 base, the J end by 5 bases, with 10 bases between. CDR3 length equals 13 residues.

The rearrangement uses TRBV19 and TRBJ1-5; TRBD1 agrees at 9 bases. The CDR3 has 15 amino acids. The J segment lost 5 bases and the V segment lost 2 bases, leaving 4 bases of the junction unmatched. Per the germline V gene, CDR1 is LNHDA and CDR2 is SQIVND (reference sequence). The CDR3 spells CASSILGQGDQPQHF. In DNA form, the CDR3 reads TGTGCCAGTAGTATATTGGGACAGGGTGATCAGCCCCAGCATTTT.

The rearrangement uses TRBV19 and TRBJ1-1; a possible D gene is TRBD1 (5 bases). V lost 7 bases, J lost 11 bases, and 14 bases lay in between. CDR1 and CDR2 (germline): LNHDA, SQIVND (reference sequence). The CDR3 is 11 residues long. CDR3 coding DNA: TGTGCCAGTACTATTTTCGGGGCGGCTTTCTTT. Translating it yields CASTIFGAAFF.

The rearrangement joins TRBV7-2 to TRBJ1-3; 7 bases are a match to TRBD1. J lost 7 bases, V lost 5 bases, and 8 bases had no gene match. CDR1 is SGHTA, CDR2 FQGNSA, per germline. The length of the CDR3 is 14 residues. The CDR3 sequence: CASSPRGNWNTIYF. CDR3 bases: TGTGCCAGCAGCCCCAGGGGGAATTGGAACACCATATATTTT. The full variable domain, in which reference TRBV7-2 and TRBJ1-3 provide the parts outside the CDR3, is GAGVSQSPSNKVTEKGKDVELRCDPISGHTALYWYRQSLGQGLEFLIYFQGNSAPDKSGLPSDRFSAERTGGSVSTLTIQRTQQEDSAVYLCASSPRGNWNTIYFGEGSWLTVV.